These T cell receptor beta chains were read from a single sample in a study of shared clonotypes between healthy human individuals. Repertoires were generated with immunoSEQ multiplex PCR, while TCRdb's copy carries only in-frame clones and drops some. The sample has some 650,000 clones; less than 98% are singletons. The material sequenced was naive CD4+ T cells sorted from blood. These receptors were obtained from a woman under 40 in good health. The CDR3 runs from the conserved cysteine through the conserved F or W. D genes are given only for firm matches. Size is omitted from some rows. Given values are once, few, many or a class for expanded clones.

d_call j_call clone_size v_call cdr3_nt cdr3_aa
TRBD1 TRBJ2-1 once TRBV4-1 TGCGCCAGCAGCCCCTGGACAGGTACGTTTATTGGCTACAATGAGCAGTTCTTC CASSPWTGTFIGYNEQFF
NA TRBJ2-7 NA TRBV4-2 TGTGCCAGCAGCCAAGATCGCATGGGTAGCGGAACCTACGAGCAGTACTTC CASSQDRMGSGTYEQYF
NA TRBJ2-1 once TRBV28 TGTGCCAGCAGACTTATGGGGTACCGGGACTCCCACAATGAGCAGTTCTTC CASRLMGYRDSHNEQFF
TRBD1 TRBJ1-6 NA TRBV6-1 TGTGCCAGCAGTGAAGACCCGGGACAGGGATCACCCCTCCACTTT CASSEDPGQGSPLHF
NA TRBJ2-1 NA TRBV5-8 TGTGCCAGCAGCAGAACCGGGACGGTAGAGGAGCAGTTCTTC CASSRTGTVEEQFF
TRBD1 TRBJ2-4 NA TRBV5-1 TGCGCCAGCAGCTTGGGAGGGGGCGCCGCCAAAAACATTCAGTACTTC CASSLGGGAAKNIQYF
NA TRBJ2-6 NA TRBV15 TGTGCCACCAGCAGGACAGCTCACAGGGCTGGGGCCAACGTCCTGACTTTC CATSRTAHRAGANVLTF
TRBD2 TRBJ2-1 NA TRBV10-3 TGTGCCATCAGTCGGCGGGAGGGATACAATGAGCAGTTCTTC CAISRREGYNEQFF
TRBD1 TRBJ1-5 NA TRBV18 TGTGCCAGCTCCCCGGGACAGGGAAGCCAGCCCCAGCATTTT CASSPGQGSQPQHF
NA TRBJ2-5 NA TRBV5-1 TGCGCCAGCAGTCGCTCAGGGGCTGCGGAGACCCAGTACTTC CASSRSGAAETQYF
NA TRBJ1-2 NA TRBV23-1 TGCGCCAGCAGTCAATCGAGAAGGTCTAACTATGGCTACACCTTC CASSQSRRSNYGYTF
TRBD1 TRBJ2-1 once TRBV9 TGTGCCAGCAGCGCGGACAGGGGTTCTTTCAATGAGCAGTTCTTC CASSADRGSFNEQFF
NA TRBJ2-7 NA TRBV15 TGTGCCACCAGCAGAGGGTTTTCCGAGCAGTACTTC CATSRGFSEQYF
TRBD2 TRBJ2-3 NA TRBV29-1 TGCAGCGGCCCAGGAGGGCGGGAGTGTATAGATACGCAGTATTTT CSGPGGRECIDTQYF
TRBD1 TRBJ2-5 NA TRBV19 TGTGCCAGTAGTATAGATCAGGGGGCAAGGACCCAGTACTTC CASSIDQGARTQYF
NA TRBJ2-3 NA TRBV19 TGTGCCAGTAGCCGGACCGCAGATACGCAGTATTTT CASSRTADTQYF
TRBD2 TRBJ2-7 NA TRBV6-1 TGTGCCAGCAGTAAAGGGACTAGCGGAGTCTACGAGCAGTACTTC CASSKGTSGVYEQYF
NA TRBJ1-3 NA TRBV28 TGTGCCAGCAGACCTTCGGTTCCCGTAGCCGGAAACACCATATATTTT CASRPSVPVAGNTIYF
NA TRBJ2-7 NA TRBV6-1 TGTGCCAGCAGTGAAAGCTCCACCCGGTCCTTTACGCGGGAGCAGTACTTC CASSESSTRSFTREQYF
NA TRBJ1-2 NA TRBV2 TGTGCCAGCAGTGAAACAGGGCTCGACTATGGCTACACCTTC CASSETGLDYGYTF
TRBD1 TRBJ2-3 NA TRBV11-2 TGTGCCAGCAGCCAGACAGGGCCCGCAGATACGCAGTATTTT CASSQTGPADTQYF
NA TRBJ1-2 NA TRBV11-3 TGTGCCAGCAGCTCCCTCCCCGGGACCCAGCCGTATGGCTACACCTTC CASSSLPGTQPYGYTF
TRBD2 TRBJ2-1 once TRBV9 TGTGCCAGCAGCGAGACTAGCGGGTCGTACAATGAGCAGTTCTTC CASSETSGSYNEQFF
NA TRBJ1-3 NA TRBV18 TGTGCCAGCGATCTACTCGACTCTGGAAACACCATATATTTT CASDLLDSGNTIYF